This TCR beta chain is from a study of blood T cells in healthy people across ages. Study details: Template-switching capture recovered about one barcoded beta molecule per two T cells.

Trimming took 0 bases from V and 2 from J, leaving 9 bases between them. The length of the CDR3 is 15 residues. CDR1 is LGHNA and CDR2 is YSLEER in the germline V gene. Combining a sample-barcoded 5' primer with a J-beta primer mix, a second PCR ran for roughly 6 to 11 cycles. One entry per CDR3 protein, called by TCRdb with MiXCR from the 5' RACE reads. The data contain 850,000 to 1,000,000 distinct CDR3 sequences, approximately 50% of them seen just once; the ten biggest clones take up about 21%. The sequenced sample consisted of blood. The chain combines TRBV4-3 with TRBJ2-3; the D is unclear. The TCR sequence derives from a woman aged 55-70 years in good health. CDR3 sequence: CASSQEVSPTDTQYF. The CDR3 coding sequence is TGCGCCAGCAGCCAAGAGGTATCACCCACAGATACGCAGTATTTT.